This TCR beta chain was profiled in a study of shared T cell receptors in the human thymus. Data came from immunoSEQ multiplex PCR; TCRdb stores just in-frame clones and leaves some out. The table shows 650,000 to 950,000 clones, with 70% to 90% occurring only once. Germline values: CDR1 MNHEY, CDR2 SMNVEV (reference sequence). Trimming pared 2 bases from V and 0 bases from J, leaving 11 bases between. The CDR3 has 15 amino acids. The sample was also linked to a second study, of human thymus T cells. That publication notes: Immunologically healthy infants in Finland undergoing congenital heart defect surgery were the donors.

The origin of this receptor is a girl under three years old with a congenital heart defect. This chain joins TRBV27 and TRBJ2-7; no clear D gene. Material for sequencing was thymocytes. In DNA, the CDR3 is TGTGCCAGCAGTTTACAGGCACACCACTCCTACGAGCAGTACTTC. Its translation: CASSLQAHHSYEQYF.